This T cell receptor (beta chain) was recovered during a study of identical twins. Germline values: CDR1 MDHEN, CDR2 SYDVKM. This CDR3 region has 14 residues. With 7 bases removed from V and 8 bases from J, the gap between germline ends came to 17 bases. Addition of a universal primer site occurred through template switching, and cDNA carried unique molecular identifiers. TCRdb passed the 5' RACE reads through MiXCR, listing each CDR3 protein once. The data hold around 530,000 distinct CDR3 sequences, with 13% to 15% observed a single time. This clonotype was observed many times. In addition, the sample was reused for a study of yellow fever vaccine responses in identical twins.

Sequenced sample: CD4+ T cells sorted from blood. The receptor was isolated from a woman aged 18-35 years in good health. The rearrangement links TRBV28 to TRBJ1-4, with D unclear. DNA of the CDR3: TGTGCCAGCAAAGGAGGCCAGCGGATGGAAAAACTGTTTTTT. Encoded protein: CASKGGQRMEKLFF.